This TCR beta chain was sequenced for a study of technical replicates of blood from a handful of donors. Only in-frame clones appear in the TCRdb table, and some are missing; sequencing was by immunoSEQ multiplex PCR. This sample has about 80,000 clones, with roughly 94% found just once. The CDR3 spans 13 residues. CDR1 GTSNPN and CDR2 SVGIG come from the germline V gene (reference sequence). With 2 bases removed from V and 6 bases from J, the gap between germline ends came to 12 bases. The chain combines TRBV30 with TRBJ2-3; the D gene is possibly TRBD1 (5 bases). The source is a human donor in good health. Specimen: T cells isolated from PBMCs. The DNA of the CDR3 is TGTGCCTGGAGTAGGGTAGCAGGGGATACGCAGTATTTT. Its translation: CAWSRVAGDTQYF.